The 5 T cell receptor beta chains below all came from one sample that was sequenced in a study of T-cell reconstitution after alpha-beta-depleted transplantation in children (dated by TCRdb to 2016 to 2017). The full study reports these points: Over subsequent months, a decline in hyperexpanded clone frequencies was noted, and after one year, T-cell counts and TCRbeta diversity were mostly ascribed to newly produced T cells.

Their target antigens are unknown. The meaning of the sample's treatment or condition label: allogeneic hematopoietic cell transplantation with graft depleted of TCRalphabeta T cells and CD19 B cells. Library preparation employed PCR. The sample was run on an Illumina HiSeq 2500. Molecular barcoding was employed in the preparation of TCR libraries, with unique molecular identifiers being used to normalize TCRbeta repertoire quantification. Using fastp trimming at Q25 and MiXCR clonotype assembly, TCRdb reanalyzed the public sequencing data and kept in-frame beta chains. Each CDR3 protein gets just one entry, which takes the most common genes and DNA from the rows behind it. Here the sample has about 300,000 distinct CDR3 sequences; roughly 8.2% occur a single time. Around 9.8% of the sample is held by the ten biggest clonotypes. The sequencing here drew on peripheral blood, taken 360 days after TCRalphabeta/CD19-depleted stem cell transplant. The origin of the receptors is a female patient aged 2 to 10 who had a stem cell transplant for Fanconi anemia, so the T cells may come from the graft donor.

This clonotype has only a few counts. The chain uses TRBV29-1 and TRBJ2-1; D is possibly TRBD2 (7 bases). Germline CDR1 SQVTM, CDR2 ANQGSEA. The length of the CDR3 is 15 residues. Trimming cost V 7 bases and J 8 bases, with 24 bases left between them. For the CDR3, the DNA is TGCAGCGCCGGAGTAGGGGGGGGGTATTCGGATGAGCAGTTCTTC. It is translated as CSAGVGGGYSDEQFF.

This clonotype turned up a few times. The CDR3 region has the DNA TGTGCCAGCAGCTCCCTTGGGCCCCTGAGGACCCAGTACTTC. Residues: CASSSLGPLRTQYF. The J gene is TRBJ2-5, the V gene TRBV7-6; D remains unclear. The V end lost 4 bases, the J end lost 7 bases, and 16 bases lay between the germline ends. Germline V gives CDR1 SGHVS, CDR2 FNYEAQ. This CDR3 spans 14 amino acids.

There are many counts of this clonotype. The chain combines TRBV5-1 with TRBJ1-1, with D possibly being TRBD1 (5 bases). Deletions cut 7 bases from V and 2 bases from J, with 18 bases between. Looked up from germline, CDR1 is SGHRS and CDR2 is YFSETQ. The CDR3 sequence is 15 residues long. The CDR3 DNA reads TGCGCCAGCCGGGACGGCCCTCTATCTAACACTGAAGCTTTCTTT. Protein product: CASRDGPLSNTEAFF.

This clonotype has just a few counts. The chain uses TRBV28 and TRBJ1-2; tentatively, D is TRBD1 (5 bases). V was shortened by 2 bases and J by 5 bases, with 9 bases between the two germline ends. Germline assignment: CDR1 MDHEN and CDR2 SYDVKM. CDR3 length: 13 amino acids. For the CDR3, the DNA is TGTGCCAGCAGTTTAGAAGCAGGGTATGGCTACACCTTC. Its translation: CASSLEAGYGYTF.

Concerning this clonotype: The conserved phenylalanine or tryptophan normally closing the CDR3 is absent here, so this likely arose from a read error. Because the CDR3's place on the DNA is in doubt, the DNA is left out and the CDR3 is given as listed by TCRdb. The CDR3 region is CASSVTGVSIQV. The chain has TRBV14 and TRBJ2-1; the D call TRBD2 from the table was never checked on the DNA. Inclusive of both ends, the CDR3 amounts to 12 amino acids. CDR1 SGHDN and CDR2 FVKESK come from the germline V gene.